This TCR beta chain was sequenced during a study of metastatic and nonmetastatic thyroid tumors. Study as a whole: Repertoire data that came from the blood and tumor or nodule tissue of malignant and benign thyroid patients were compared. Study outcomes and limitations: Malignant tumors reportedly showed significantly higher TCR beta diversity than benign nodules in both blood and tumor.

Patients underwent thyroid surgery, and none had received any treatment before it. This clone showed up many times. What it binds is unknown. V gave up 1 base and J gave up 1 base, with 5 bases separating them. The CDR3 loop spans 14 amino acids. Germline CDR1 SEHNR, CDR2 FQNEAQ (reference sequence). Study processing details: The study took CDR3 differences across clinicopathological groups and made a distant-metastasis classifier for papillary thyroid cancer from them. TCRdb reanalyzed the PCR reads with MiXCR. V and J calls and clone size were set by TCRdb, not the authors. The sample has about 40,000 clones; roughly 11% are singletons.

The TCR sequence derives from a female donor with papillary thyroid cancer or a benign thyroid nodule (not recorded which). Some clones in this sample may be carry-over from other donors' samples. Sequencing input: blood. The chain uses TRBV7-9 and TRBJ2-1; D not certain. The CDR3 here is CASSLGESYNEQFF. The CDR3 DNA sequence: TGTGCCAGCAGCTTAGGAGAATCCTACAATGAGCAGTTCTTC.